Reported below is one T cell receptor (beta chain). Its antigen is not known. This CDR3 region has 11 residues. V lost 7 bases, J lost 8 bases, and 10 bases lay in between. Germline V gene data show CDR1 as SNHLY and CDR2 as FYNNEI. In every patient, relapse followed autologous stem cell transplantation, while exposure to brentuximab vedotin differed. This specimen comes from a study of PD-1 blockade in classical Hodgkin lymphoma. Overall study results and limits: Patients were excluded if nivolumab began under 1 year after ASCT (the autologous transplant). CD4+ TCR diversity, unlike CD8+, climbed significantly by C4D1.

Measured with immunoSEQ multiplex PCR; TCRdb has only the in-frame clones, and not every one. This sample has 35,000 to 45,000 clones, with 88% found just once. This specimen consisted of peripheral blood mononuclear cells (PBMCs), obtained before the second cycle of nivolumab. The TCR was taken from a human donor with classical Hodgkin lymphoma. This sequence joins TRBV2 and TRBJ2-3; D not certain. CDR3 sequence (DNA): TGTGCCAGCATCGAGGAAGGTACGCAGTATTTT. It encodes CASIEEGTQYF.